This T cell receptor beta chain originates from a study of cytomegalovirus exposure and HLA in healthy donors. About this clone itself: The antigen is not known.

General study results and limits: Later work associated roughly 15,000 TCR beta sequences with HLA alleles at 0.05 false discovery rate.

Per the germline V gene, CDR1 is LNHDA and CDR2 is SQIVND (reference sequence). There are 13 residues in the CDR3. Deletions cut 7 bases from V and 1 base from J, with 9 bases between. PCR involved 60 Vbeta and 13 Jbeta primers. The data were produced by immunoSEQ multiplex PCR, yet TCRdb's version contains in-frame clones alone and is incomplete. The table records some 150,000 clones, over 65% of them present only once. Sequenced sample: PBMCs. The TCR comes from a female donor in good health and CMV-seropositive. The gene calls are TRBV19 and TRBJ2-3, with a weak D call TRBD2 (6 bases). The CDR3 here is CASNPSGTDTQYF. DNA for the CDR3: TGTGCCAGTAACCCTAGCGGCACAGATACGCAGTATTTT.